This T cell receptor beta chain is drawn from a study of cytomegalovirus exposure and HLA in healthy donors. Study conclusions and caveats: There were a few CMV-associated chains whose specificity for CMV antigens was confirmed in vitro. According to the study, some 160 TCR beta chains were cytomegalovirus-associated. Some public TCRs appeared in many individuals, while most sequences were rare.

A roughly 120-subject validation cohort, separate from the roughly 680-subject first cohort, supplied the donors. This CDR3 is built from 15 residues. The V and J ends lost 4 bases and 6 bases, in that order; junction bases with no gene match: 3. The V gene's germline CDR1 is LNHDA and CDR2 SQIVND (reference sequence). Method: immunoSEQ multiplex PCR; TCRdb's copy keeps in-frame clones and lacks some. The table records over 85,000 clones, around 96% of them present only once. This clone was seen once. Its matching antigen is unknown. The rearrangement links TRBV19 to TRBJ2-1, with TRBD2 identical over 13 bases. The TCR comes from a woman between 18 and 30 years old in good health and CMV-seronegative. The sample comprised PBMCs. CDR3 sequence (DNA): TGTGCCAGTAGTACCTGGACTAGCGGGGGCAATGAGCAGTTCTTC. This gives the protein CASSTWTSGGNEQFF.